This T cell receptor (beta chain) was recorded in a study of shared T cell receptors in the human thymus (dated by TCRdb to the early 2020s). With respect to the entire study: The study examined how self-reactive, shared T-cell receptor alpha chains are generated in the human thymus.

Library preparation used the immunoSEQ multiplex PCR assay. TCRdb re-hosts the immuneACCESS table, in-frame sequences only. Its copies lack some clones; in the studies checked, an unresolved V gene accounts for under half of them, and the cause for the rest is not known. The table for this sample lists 450,000 to 650,000 clones; 75% to 85% of them were counted only once. Clones ranked in the top ten supply 0.01% to 0.015% of the sample. As concerns this clone: It lacks a known antigen. Per-base quality was not reported, and no clone a single base away is much larger than it.

CDR1 and CDR2 are read off the germline V gene (reference sequence) as LNHDA and SQIVND. Ends trimmed: V by 7 bases, J by 9 bases; bases unmatched to a gene: 10. The CDR3 spans 15 residues, from the cysteine through the phenylalanine. The sequence is cut down to CDR3 DNA, 45 bases in frame from base 1. These records were also assigned to another study, of human thymus T cells. The second investigation adds: Donors were immunologically healthy infants undergoing open corrective cardiac surgery for congenital heart defects in Finland. The thymus tissue came from surgical resects taken out during corrective cardiac surgery. Usage of V and J gene segments appeared to be biased in both the thymic and the peripheral blood repertoires. According to the related research, thymic TCR repertoires were highly overlapping among unrelated individuals. The study characterized TCR alpha and beta repertoires from about 8 infant thymus samples and a few related peripheral blood samples. Donor ages ranged from about 7 to 244 days, and the cohort comprised about 6 male and a couple of female infants. Thymocytes were released mechanically from tissue and stored at -70 °C as pellets of 10-30 million cells. A QIAsymphony instrument was used to extract genomic DNA from frozen cell pellets. Using the immunoSEQ multiplex PCR assay, the TCRB and TCRAD loci were amplified from a standardized quantity of quality-controlled genomic DNA. The V(D)J region was spanned by amplicons of a length sufficient to cover the CDR3 and to identify V and J genes. Amplicon sequencing was performed on an Illumina platform through the commercial immunoSEQ service. Corrections for primer bias and sequencing errors followed previously described methods, while TCRAD and TCRB definitions were based on the IMGT database. Analysis of the repertoires was done with immunoSEQ Analyzer 3.0 and VDJTools and included basic statistics, V/J segment usage, diversity estimates, rarefaction and pairwise overlap. Diversity was estimated using the Chao1, ChaoE, Efron-Thisted, Shannon and inverse Simpson indices, and was also estimated on datasets down-sampled to the size of the smallest sample. Repertoire overlap was determined by strict matching of CDR3 nucleotide sequence, V gene and J gene, and Jaccard-based multidimensional scaling clustering was applied. Thymus samples yielded on average approximately 840,000 unique TCRB clonotypes, compared with around 91,000 from blood samples.

Sequenced input: thymocytes. The receptor's source is a boy in the first two years of life with a congenital heart defect. Donor details come from another sample of the same person, matched by shared clones. The rearranged segments are TRBV19 and TRBJ2-1; 12 bases in between match TRBD1. The nucleotide sequence reads as follows: TGTGCCAGTACCGCGGGACAGGGGGCGTTGGGTGAGCAGTTCTTC. This encodes CASTAGQGALGEQFF.